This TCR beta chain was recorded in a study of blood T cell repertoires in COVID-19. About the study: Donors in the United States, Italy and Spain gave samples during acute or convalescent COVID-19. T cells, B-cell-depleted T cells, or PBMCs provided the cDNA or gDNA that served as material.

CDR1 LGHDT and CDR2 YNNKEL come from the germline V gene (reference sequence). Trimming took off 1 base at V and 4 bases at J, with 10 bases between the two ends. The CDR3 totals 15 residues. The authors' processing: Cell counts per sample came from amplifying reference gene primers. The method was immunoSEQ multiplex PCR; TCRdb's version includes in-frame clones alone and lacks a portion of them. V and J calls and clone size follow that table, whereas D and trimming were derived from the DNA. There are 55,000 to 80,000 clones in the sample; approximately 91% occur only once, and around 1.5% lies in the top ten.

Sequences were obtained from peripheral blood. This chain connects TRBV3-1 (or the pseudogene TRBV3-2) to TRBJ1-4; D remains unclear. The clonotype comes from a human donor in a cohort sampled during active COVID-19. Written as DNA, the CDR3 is TGTGCCAGCAGCCAAGGTCGGGTCGGTAATGAAAAACTGTTTTTT. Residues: CASSQGRVGNEKLFF.